This T cell receptor beta chain was obtained from a study of beta chain features in type 1 diabetes. Study-level findings and limits: There was a moderate but significant shortening of TCRB CDR3s in all four CD4+ subsets of Type 1 diabetes patients. Equally in patients and controls, shorter templates might have been favored by PCR.

This clone occurred a few times. Its antigen is unidentified. Of the isolated RNA, all was reverse transcribed, and so the sequenced material was expressed TCRB transcripts. The protocol was immunoSEQ multiplex PCR, while the TCRdb copy is restricted to in-frame clones and leaves out a portion. Of some 350,000 clones detected, 9.6% appear once; the ten largest clones hold 0.55% to 0.75%. The TCR comes from a man aged 30 to 45 with type 1 diabetes. Sequencing was carried out using central memory CD4+ T cells from blood.

The CDR3 DNA sequence: TGTGCCAGCGGACAAGGGGCGAACACCGGGGAGCTGTTTTTT. It yields the protein CASGQGANTGELFF. The V call is TRBV10-3, the J call TRBJ2-2; D is perhaps TRBD1 (5 bases). CDR3 size: 14 residues. CDR1 ENHRY and CDR2 SYGVKD come from the germline V gene. V dropped 10 bases and J dropped 0 bases, with 12 bases sitting between them.